One and the same sample provided the 27 T cell receptor beta chains below, sequenced in a study of cytomegalovirus exposure and HLA in healthy donors. Primers: 60 Vbeta forward and 13 Jbeta reverse. Profiling relied on immunoSEQ multiplex PCR, and the TCRdb table lists in-frame clones only, not all of them. The table has about 180,000 clones, about 69% seen once; the top ten hold approximately 2.9%. The specimen sequenced was PBMCs. All receptors come from a male donor in good health and CMV-seronegative.

This clone came up once. The chain combines TRBV27 with TRBJ1-5, with D possibly TRBD1 on 5 matching bases. V lost 5 bases to trimming and J lost 7 bases, with 12 bases between them. Germline CDR1 reads MNHEY; CDR2 reads SMNVEV (reference sequence). This CDR3 contains 13 residues. The CDR3 DNA sequence: TGTGCCAGCAGTCTCGACAGCTGGCAGCCCCAGCATTTT. Protein: CASSLDSWQPQHF.

The chain couples TRBV30 to TRBJ1-4; D remains ambiguous. The germline gives CDR1 GTSNPN, CDR2 SVGIG (reference sequence). The CDR3 is made up of 13 amino acids. V was shortened by 3 bases and J by 9 bases, with 14 bases between the two germline ends. This CDR3 is CAWSATGRQKLFF. The CDR3 DNA reads TGTGCCTGGAGCGCGACGGGGAGGCAAAAACTGTTTTTT.

This clone has a single count. The sample has other DNA sequences that encode this CDR3 too. V is TRBV28 and J is TRBJ2-6; D gene unclear. Germline V lookup: CDR1 MDHEN, CDR2 SYDVKM. Deletions cut 7 bases from V and 0 bases from J, with 4 bases between. The CDR3 loop spans 13 amino acids. The CDR3 sequence: CASTNSGANVLTF. The CDR3 DNA sequence: TGTGCCAGCACCAACTCTGGGGCCAACGTCCTGACTTTC.

The V and J genes are TRBV30 and TRBJ1-1, with no clear D. Germline-derived CDR1 and CDR2 are GTSNPN and SVGIG (reference sequence). V was shortened by 5 bases and J by 6 bases, with 13 bases between the two germline ends. The CDR3 loop spans 12 amino acids. The DNA of the CDR3 is TGTGCCTGGGAGGGTAGAGGGTCTGAAGCTTTCTTT. It is translated as CAWEGRGSEAFF. The full variable domain, rest sourced from reference TRBV30 and TRBJ1-1, is SQTIHQWPATLVQPVGSPLSLECTVEGTSNPNLYWYRQAAGRGLQLLFYSVGIGQISSEVPQNLSASRPQDRQFILSSKKLLLSDSGFYLCAWEGRGSEAFFGQGTRLTVV.

To note about this clone: A read error may produce the germline difference seen at one junction end. The rearrangement links TRBV10-2 to TRBJ1-5; 7 nucleotides match TRBD1. Germline V gene data show CDR1 as WSHSY and CDR2 as SAAADI. The CDR3 spans 13 residues. CDR3 nucleotide sequence: TGCGCCGGCAGGGGGGGGGAATATCAGCCCCAGCATTTT. It specifies CAGRGGEYQPQHF.

This rearrangement joins TRBV27 to TRBJ1-5; 10 nucleotides line up with TRBD1. Germline assignment: CDR1 MNHEY and CDR2 SMNVEV (reference sequence). Germline trimming cut 5 bases from V and 6 bases from J; bases unmatched to any gene: 4. The CDR3 sequence is 14 residues long. CDR3 loop: CASSVDRGVQPQHF. The DNA for the CDR3 is TGTGCCAGCAGTGTGGACAGGGGGGTTCAGCCCCAGCATTTT.

The genes are TRBV4-1 and TRBJ2-3; 8 positions match TRBD2. J was trimmed by 0 bases and V by 9 bases; bases with no gene match: 5. The CDR3 sequence is 14 residues long. In germline, CDR1 is MGHRA, CDR2 YSYEKL. The CDR3 loop is CASREGGSTDTQYF. CDR3 nucleotides: TGCGCCAGTCGGGAGGGGGGGAGCACAGATACGCAGTATTTT.

The V call is TRBV19, the J call TRBJ2-3; no firm D call. Germline CDR1 is LNHDA and CDR2 is SQIVND (reference sequence). Trimming pared 0 bases from V and 5 bases from J, leaving 6 bases between. This CDR3 has 13 residues. The CDR3: CASSIDGRDTQYF. CDR3 sequence (DNA): TGTGCCAGTAGTATAGATGGCCGAGATACGCAGTATTTT.

The gene calls are TRBV19 and TRBJ2-7; no clear D. The CDR3 spans 13 residues. Germline CDR1 is LNHDA and CDR2 is SQIVND (reference sequence). The ends were cut back, 5 bases at V and 5 bases at J, with 13 bases in the middle. DNA for the CDR3: TGTGCCAGTAGTTTTACCAGTGAAAACGAGCAGTACTTC. Its translation is CASSFTSENEQYF.

This chain uses TRBV5-4 with TRBJ2-4; TRBD1 aligns across 7 bases. J gave up 4 bases and V 4 bases, and 5 bases lay outside the gene matches. The germline CDR1 and CDR2 sequences are SGHNT and YYREEE (reference sequence). The CDR3 extends over 14 amino acids. The CDR3 protein is CASSLGTEKNIQYF. The CDR3 DNA reads as TGTGCCAGCAGCCTTGGGACAGAAAAAAACATTCAGTACTTC. The variable domain in full, with the rest retrieved from reference TRBV5-4 and TRBJ2-4, is ETGVTQSPTHLIKTRGQQVTLRCSSQSGHNTVSWYQQALGQGPQFIFQYYREEENGRGNFPPRFSGLQFPNYSSELNVNALELDDSALYLCASSLGTEKNIQYFGAGTRLSVL.

This chain connects TRBV30 to TRBJ1-1, with 10 nucleotides matching TRBD1. CDR1 is GTSNPN and CDR2 is SVGIG in the germline V gene (reference sequence). CDR3 length: 13 amino acids. V was pared by 4 bases and J by 5 bases, with 4 bases of the junction left unmatched. Here the CDR3 DNA reads TGTGCCTGGATGAGGACAGGGGGTACTGAAGCTTTCTTT. Its protein product is CAWMRTGGTEAFF. The full variable domain, in which reference TRBV30 and TRBJ1-1 provide the parts outside the CDR3, is SQTIHQWPATLVQPVGSPLSLECTVEGTSNPNLYWYRQAAGRGLQLLFYSVGIGQISSEVPQNLSASRPQDRQFILSSKKLLLSDSGFYLCAWMRTGGTEAFFGQGTRLTVV.

The CDR3 nucleotides read TGTGCCTGGAGAGGGGTGGGGGACTCCAATGAGCAGTTCTTC. Its protein product is CAWRGVGDSNEQFF. The chain couples TRBV30 to TRBJ2-1, with D possibly being TRBD2 (6 bases). This CDR3 has 14 residues. The germline V gene has CDR1 GTSNPN and CDR2 SVGIG (reference sequence). V was clipped by 3 bases and J by 6 bases, with 15 bases between them. The full variable domain, rest sourced from reference TRBV30 and TRBJ2-1, is SQTIHQWPATLVQPVGSPLSLECTVEGTSNPNLYWYRQAAGRGLQLLFYSVGIGQISSEVPQNLSASRPQDRQFILSSKKLLLSDSGFYLCAWRGVGDSNEQFFGPGTRLTVL.

This clone came up a few times. The chain carries TRBV27 and TRBJ2-2; weak D call: TRBD2 (5 bases). The CDR3 covers 13 residues. V lost 3 bases and J 6 bases, leaving 8 bases between the germline ends. Germline CDR1 MNHEY, CDR2 SMNVEV (reference sequence). The CDR3 DNA reads as TGTGCCAGCAGTTTTCTCGGGGCCGGGGAGCTGTTTTTT. This codes for CASSFLGAGELFF.

The rearrangement links TRBV30 to TRBJ2-7; 12 bases line up with TRBD1. Germline V CDR1 and CDR2: GTSNPN, SVGIG (reference sequence). The length of the CDR3 is 14 residues. Trimming at V came to 2 bases and at J to 5 bases, leaving 4 bases not matched to a gene. CDR3 DNA: TGTGCCTGGAGTCCCGGGACAGGGGGCGACGAGCAGTACTTC. Translation: CAWSPGTGGDEQYF.

The rearrangement joins TRBV12-5 to TRBJ2-7; D may be TRBD1 (7 bases). V lost 2 bases to trimming and J lost 2 bases, with 19 bases between them. The CDR3 covers 17 residues. In germline, CDR1 is LGHNT, CDR2 FRNRAP. CDR3 coding DNA: TGTGCTAGTGGTTTGAGGGGTGGGGGGCAGGGGGCCTACGAGCAGTACTTC. Amino acids: CASGLRGGGQGAYEQYF.

V usage is TRBV6-5 and J usage is TRBJ1-2, with D perhaps TRBD1 (5 bases). Trimming left V 7 bases short and J 4 bases short, with 13 bases between. Germline V gives CDR1 MNHEY, CDR2 SVGAGI. This CDR3 comprises 13 residues. The CDR3 loop is CASNPGGSYGYTF. As DNA, the CDR3 is TGTGCCAGCAACCCCGGGGGGAGCTATGGCTACACCTTC.

The rearrangement uses TRBV5-1 and TRBJ1-2; 7 nucleotides align to TRBD1. V lost 3 bases to trimming and J lost 5 bases; unmatched junction nucleotides: 10. Germline CDR1 and CDR2: SGHRS and YFSETQ. The CDR3 loop spans 15 amino acids. The CDR3, as DNA: TGCGCCAGCAGCTCCAGGGACGGGACAGTTTATGGCTACACCTTC. It specifies CASSSRDGTVYGYTF.

The chain combines TRBV5-6 with TRBJ2-7, with TRBD2 matching over 10 bases. The ends lost 3 bases at V and 6 bases at J; junction bases unmatched: 9. Germline CDR1 and CDR2: SGHDT and YYEEEE. The CDR3 loop spans 15 amino acids. The CDR3 spells CASSWEGLAPSEQYF. The CDR3 DNA reads as TGTGCCAGCAGCTGGGAGGGACTAGCGCCCTCCGAGCAGTACTTC.

This rearrangement joins TRBV6-6 to TRBJ1-5, with D unresolved. Germline loops: CDR1 MNHNY, CDR2 SVGAGI (reference sequence). Trimming cost V 8 bases and J 0 bases, with 5 bases left between them. The CDR3 totals 12 residues. The CDR3 loop is CASHGSNQPQHF. CDR3 in DNA: TGTGCCAGCCACGGTAGCAATCAGCCCCAGCATTTT.

The chain uses TRBV30 and TRBJ1-5; 7 positions match TRBD1. There are 15 residues in the CDR3. The germline V gene has CDR1 GTSNPN and CDR2 SVGIG (reference sequence). The V and J ends lost 0 bases and 4 bases, in that order; junction bases with no gene match: 6. CDR3 in amino acids: CAWSVKGQQNQPQHF. CDR3 DNA sequence: TGTGCCTGGAGTGTTAAGGGACAGCAAAATCAGCCCCAGCATTTT.

The V call is TRBV28, the J call TRBJ1-1, with 9 bases lining up with TRBD1. The CDR3 sequence is 16 residues long. Germline V CDR1 and CDR2: MDHEN, SYDVKM. Trimming at V came to 8 bases and at J to 4 bases, leaving 14 bases not matched to a gene. The CDR3 reads CASSTRGTGGGTEAFF. CDR3 nucleotide sequence: TGTGCCAGCTCGACCCGAGGTACAGGGGGCGGCACTGAAGCTTTCTTT. The full variable domain, with the rest looked up from reference TRBV28 and TRBJ1-1, is DVKVTQSSRYLVKRTGEKVFLECVQDMDHENMFWYRQDPGLGLRLIYFSYDVKMKEKGDIPEGYSVSREKKERFSLILESASTNQTSMYLCASSTRGTGGGTEAFFGQGTRLTVV.

This rearrangement joins TRBV9 to TRBJ2-6; no clear D. The length of the CDR3 is 13 residues. Germline-derived CDR1 and CDR2 are SGDLS and YYNGEE. V was pared by 4 bases and J by 1 base, with 3 bases between. Here the CDR3 DNA reads TGTGCCAGCAGCCCATCTGGGGCCAACGTCCTGACTTTC. It translates to CASSPSGANVLTF.

Only a few counts were recorded for this clone. The chain links TRBV4-3 to TRBJ2-2; weak D call: TRBD2 (5 bases). The germline V gene encodes CDR1 LGHNA and CDR2 YSLEER. V dropped 3 bases and J dropped 6 bases, with 17 bases sitting between them. This CDR3 is 16 amino acids long. The CDR3 here is CASSQGEFIASGELFF. Here the CDR3 DNA reads TGCGCCAGCAGCCAGGGAGAATTTATAGCATCCGGGGAGCTGTTTTTT.

This clone occurred a few times. The V call is TRBV6-5, the J call TRBJ2-5, with unresolved D. The assigned J gene may be wrong: the sequence end matches TRBJ2-7 better. Germline V gene sequence: CDR1 MNHEY, CDR2 SVGAGI. The length of the CDR3 is 13 residues. Written as DNA, the CDR3 is TGTGCCAGCAGTTACTCGTCCTTTTACGAGCAGTACTTC. Its translation: CASSYSSFYEQYF.

A single count supports this clone. The genes are TRBV6-1 and TRBJ1-5; D ambiguous. Trimming pared 7 bases from V and 4 bases from J, leaving 17 bases between. The CDR3 covers 15 residues. Germline V gives CDR1 MNHNS, CDR2 SASEGT. This chain's CDR3 is CASINSLAQNQPQHF. The CDR3 DNA is TGTGCCAGCATCAACAGCCTCGCCCAAAATCAGCCCCAGCATTTT.

Only a few counts were recorded for this clone. This rearrangement joins TRBV18 to TRBJ1-1, with 10 bases lining up with TRBD1. The CDR3 is 15 residues long. The trim removed 2 bases at V and 5 bases at J, leaving 5 bases unmatched. Germline V gene sequence: CDR1 KGHSH, CDR2 LQKENI. In nucleotides, the CDR3 is TGTGCCAGCTCACCATGGGACAGGGGAGGAACTGAAGCTTTCTTT. It encodes CASSPWDRGGTEAFF.

This chain links TRBV29-1 with TRBJ1-1; no reliable D call. Germline CDR1 reads SQVTM; CDR2 reads ANQGSEA. This CDR3 has 13 residues. V was trimmed by 8 bases and J by 3 bases, leaving 16 bases between them. CDR3 amino acids: CSSRGGMDTEAFF. The CDR3 DNA reads TGCAGCTCGCGAGGCGGGATGGACACTGAAGCTTTCTTT.